What follows describes a single T cell receptor beta chain. Its antigen is not identified. This specimen belongs to a study of CD8 T cells in ankylosing spondylitis. The length of the CDR3 is 10 residues. General observations from the study: A TCR beta motif made of eight highly homologous variants seemed typical of ankylosing spondylitis blood.

MiXCR, run by TCRdb on the 5' RACE reads, gives a single entry per CDR3 protein. Of 670,000 or so distinct CDR3 sequences in the sample, roughly 19% were seen once. This chain joins TRBV21-1 and TRBJ2-7. TRBV21-1 is recorded as a pseudogene. Sequenced: blood, either unsorted or a sorted T cell fraction (not recorded which). This receptor was taken from a male donor with ankylosing spondylitis. CDR3 amino acids: CASSSVEQYF. CDR3 coding DNA: TGTGCCAGCAGTTCAGTCGAGCAGTACTTC.